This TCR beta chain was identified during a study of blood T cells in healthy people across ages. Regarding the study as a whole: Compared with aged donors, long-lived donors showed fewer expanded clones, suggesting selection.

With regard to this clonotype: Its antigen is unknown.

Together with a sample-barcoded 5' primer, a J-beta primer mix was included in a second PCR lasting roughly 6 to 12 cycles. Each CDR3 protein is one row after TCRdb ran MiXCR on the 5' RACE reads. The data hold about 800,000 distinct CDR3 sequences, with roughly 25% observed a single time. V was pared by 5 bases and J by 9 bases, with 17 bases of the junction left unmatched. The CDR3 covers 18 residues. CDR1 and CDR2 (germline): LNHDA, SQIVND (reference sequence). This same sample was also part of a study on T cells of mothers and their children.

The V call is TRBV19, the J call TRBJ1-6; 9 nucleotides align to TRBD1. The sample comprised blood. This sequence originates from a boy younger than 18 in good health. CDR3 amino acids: CASSPRPAGQGKSSPLHF. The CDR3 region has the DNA TGTGCCAGTAGTCCCAGACCCGCTGGACAGGGGAAGAGTTCACCCCTCCACTTT.